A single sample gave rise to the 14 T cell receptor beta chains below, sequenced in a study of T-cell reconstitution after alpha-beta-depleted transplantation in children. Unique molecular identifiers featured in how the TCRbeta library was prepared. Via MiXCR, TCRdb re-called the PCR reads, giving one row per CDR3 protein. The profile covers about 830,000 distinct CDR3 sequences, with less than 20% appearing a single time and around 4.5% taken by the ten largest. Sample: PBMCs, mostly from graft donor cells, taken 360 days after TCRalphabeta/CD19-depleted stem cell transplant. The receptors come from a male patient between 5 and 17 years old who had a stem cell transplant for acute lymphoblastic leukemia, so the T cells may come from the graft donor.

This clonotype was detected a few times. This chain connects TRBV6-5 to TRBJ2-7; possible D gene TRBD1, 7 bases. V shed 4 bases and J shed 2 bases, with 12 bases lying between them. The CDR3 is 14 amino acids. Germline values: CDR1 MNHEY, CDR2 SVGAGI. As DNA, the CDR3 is TGTGCCAGCAGTTTCGCGGGACAGACCTACGAGCAGTACTTC. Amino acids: CASSFAGQTYEQYF.

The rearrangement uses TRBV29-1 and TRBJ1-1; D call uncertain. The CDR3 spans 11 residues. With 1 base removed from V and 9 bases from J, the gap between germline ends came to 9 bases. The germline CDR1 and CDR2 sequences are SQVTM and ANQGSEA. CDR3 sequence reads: CSVEGSHKAFF. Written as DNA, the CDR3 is TGCAGCGTTGAAGGCAGTCACAAAGCTTTCTTT.

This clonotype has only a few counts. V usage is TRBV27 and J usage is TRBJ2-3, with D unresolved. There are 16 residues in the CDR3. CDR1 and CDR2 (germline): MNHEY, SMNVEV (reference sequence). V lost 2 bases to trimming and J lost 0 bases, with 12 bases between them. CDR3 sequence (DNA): TGTGCCAGCAGTTTACGCCGGGCGACTAGCACAGATACGCAGTATTTT. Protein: CASSLRRATSTDTQYF.

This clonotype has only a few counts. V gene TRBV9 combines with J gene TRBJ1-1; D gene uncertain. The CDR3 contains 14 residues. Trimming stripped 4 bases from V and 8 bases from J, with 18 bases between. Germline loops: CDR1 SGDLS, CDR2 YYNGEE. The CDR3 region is CASSPPQEALEAFF. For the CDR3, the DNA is TGTGCCAGCAGCCCACCTCAGGAGGCTCTAGAAGCTTTCTTT. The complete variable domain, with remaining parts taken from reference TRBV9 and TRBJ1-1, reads DSGVTQTPKHLITATGQRVTLRCSPRSGDLSVYWYQQSLDQGLQFLIQYYNGEERAKGNILERFSAQQFPDLHSELNLSSLELGDSALYFCASSPPQEALEAFFGQGTRLTVV.

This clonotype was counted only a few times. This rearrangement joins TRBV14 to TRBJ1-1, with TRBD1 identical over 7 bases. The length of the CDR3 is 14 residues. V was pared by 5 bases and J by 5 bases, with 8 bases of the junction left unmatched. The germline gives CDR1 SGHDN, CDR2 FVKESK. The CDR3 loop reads CASSVQGSWTEAFF. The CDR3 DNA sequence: TGTGCCAGCAGCGTACAGGGGAGTTGGACTGAAGCTTTCTTT.

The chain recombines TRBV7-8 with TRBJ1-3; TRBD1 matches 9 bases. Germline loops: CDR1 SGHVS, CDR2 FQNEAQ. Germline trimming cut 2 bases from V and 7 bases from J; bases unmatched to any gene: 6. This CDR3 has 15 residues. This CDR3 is CASSLMGTGRNTIYF. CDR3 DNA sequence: TGTGCCAGCAGCTTAATGGGGACAGGGAGGAACACCATATATTTT.

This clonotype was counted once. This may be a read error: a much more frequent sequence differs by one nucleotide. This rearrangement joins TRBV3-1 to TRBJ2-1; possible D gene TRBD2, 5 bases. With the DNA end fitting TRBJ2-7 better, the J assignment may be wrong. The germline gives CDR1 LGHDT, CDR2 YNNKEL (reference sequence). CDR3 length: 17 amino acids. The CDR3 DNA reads TGTGCCAGCAGCCTTGAGACCTTCGGCGGGCCCTACAATGAGCAGTACTTC. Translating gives CASSLETFGGPYNEQYF.

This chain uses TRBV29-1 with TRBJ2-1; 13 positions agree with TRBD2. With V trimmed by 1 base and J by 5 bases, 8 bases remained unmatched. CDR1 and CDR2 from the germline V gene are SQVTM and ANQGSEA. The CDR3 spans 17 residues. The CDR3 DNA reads TGCAGCGTTGAAGGACTAGCGGGAGGCCTGATTAACAATGAGCAGTTCTTC. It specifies CSVEGLAGGLINNEQFF.

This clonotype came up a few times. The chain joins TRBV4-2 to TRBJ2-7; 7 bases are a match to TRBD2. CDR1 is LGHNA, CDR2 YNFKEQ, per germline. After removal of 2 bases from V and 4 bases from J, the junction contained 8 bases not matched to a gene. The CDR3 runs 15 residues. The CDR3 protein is CASSQLAEVRYEQYF. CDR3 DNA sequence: TGTGCCAGCAGCCAACTAGCGGAGGTGAGATACGAGCAGTACTTC.

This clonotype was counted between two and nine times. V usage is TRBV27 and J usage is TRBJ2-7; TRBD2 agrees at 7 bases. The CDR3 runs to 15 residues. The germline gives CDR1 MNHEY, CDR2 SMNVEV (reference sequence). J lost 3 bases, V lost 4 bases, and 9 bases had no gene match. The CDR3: CASSSGLPAYYEQYF. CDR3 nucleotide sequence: TGTGCCAGCAGTTCGGGACTACCGGCCTACTACGAGCAGTACTTC.

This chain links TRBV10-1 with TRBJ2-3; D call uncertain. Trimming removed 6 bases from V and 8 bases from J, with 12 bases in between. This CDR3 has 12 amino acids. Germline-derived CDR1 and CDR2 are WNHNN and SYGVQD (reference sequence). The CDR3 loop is CASSVPQVTQYF. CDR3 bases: TGCGCCAGCAGCGTGCCGCAAGTTACGCAGTATTTT.

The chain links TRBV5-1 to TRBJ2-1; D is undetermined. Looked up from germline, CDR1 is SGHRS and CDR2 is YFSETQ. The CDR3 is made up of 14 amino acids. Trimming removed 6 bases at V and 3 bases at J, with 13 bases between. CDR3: CASKAYPDYNEQFF. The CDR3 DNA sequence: TGCGCCAGCAAAGCTTACCCGGACTACAATGAGCAGTTCTTC. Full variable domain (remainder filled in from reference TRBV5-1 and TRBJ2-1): KAGVTQTPRYLIKTRGQQVTLSCSPISGHRSVSWYQQTPGQGLQFLFEYFSETQRNKGNFPGRFSGRQFSNSRSEMNVSTLELGDSALYLCASKAYPDYNEQFFGPGTRLTVL.

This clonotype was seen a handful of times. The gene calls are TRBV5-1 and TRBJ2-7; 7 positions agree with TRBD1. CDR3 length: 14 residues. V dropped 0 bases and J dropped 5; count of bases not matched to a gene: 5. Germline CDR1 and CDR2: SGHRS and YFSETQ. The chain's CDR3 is CASSLDRGRNEQYF. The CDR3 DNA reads TGCGCCAGCAGCTTGGACAGGGGAAGGAACGAGCAGTACTTC.

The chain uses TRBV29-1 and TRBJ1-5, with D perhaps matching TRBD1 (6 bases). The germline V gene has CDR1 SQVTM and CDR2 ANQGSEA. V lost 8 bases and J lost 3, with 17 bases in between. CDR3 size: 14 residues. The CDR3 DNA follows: TGCAGCTTCTCAGGGGAGCACAACAATCAGCCCCAGCATTTT. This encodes CSFSGEHNNQPQHF.